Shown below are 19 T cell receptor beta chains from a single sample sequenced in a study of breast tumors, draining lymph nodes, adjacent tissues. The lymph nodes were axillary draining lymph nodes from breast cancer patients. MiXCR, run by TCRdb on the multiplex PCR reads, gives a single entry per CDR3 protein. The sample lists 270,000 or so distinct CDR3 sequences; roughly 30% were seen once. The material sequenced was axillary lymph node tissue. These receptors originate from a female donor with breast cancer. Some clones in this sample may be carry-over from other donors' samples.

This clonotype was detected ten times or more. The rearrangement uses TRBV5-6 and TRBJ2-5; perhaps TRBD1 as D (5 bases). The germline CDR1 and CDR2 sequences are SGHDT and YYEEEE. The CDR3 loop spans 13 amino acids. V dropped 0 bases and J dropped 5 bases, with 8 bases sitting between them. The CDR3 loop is CASSLAGLETQYF. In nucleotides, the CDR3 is TGTGCCAGCAGCTTGGCAGGGCTGGAGACCCAGTACTTC.

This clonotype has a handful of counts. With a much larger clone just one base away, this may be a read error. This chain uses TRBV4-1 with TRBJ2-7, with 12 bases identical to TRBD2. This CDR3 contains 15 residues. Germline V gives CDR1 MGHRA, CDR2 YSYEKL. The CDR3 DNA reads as TGCGCCAGCAGCCAACCGACTAGCGGGGGCTACGAGCAGCACTTC. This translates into CASSQPTSGGYEQHF.

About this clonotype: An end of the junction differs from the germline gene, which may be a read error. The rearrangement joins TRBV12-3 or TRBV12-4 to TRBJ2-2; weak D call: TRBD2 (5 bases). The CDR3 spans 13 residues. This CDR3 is CASSLLGPGELSF. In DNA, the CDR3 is TGTGCCAGCAGTTTACTGGGCCCCGGGGAGCTGTCTTTT.

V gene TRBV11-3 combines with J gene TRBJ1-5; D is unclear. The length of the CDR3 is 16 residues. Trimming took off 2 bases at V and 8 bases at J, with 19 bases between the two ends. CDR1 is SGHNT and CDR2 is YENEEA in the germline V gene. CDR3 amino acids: CASSLTGRDTGEPQHF. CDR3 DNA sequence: TGTGCCAGCAGCTTAACCGGAAGAGACACCGGGGAGCCCCAGCATTTT.

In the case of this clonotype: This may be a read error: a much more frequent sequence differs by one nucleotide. For the CDR3, the DNA is TGTGCCAGTAGCCCCACGACTTCCCCGAAGCTGTTTTTT. It codes for CASSPTTSPKLFF. V usage is TRBV19 and J usage is TRBJ1-4, with no clear D. Germline V gene data show CDR1 as LNHDA and CDR2 as SQIVND (reference sequence). The germline V and J ends were trimmed by 6 bases and 14 bases, with 19 bases remaining between them. This CDR3 comprises 13 residues.

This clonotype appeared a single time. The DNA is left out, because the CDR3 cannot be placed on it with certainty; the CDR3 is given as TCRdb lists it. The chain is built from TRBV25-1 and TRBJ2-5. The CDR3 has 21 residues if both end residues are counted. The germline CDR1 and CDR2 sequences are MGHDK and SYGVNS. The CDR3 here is CASSDYICSAFDSTHGETQYF.

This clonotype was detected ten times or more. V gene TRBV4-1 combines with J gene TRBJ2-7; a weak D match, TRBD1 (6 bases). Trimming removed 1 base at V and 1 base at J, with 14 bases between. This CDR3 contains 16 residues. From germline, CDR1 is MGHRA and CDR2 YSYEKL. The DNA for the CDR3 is TGCGCCAGCAGCCAAGGTGGGTTTGGACAGTCCTACGAGCAGTACTTC. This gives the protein CASSQGGFGQSYEQYF.

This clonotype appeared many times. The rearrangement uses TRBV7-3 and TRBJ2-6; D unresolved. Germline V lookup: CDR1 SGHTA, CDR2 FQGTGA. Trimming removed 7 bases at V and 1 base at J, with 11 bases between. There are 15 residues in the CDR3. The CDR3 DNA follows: TGTGCCAGCACCGAGATCACTTCTGGGGCCAACGTCCTGACTTTC. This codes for CASTEITSGANVLTF.

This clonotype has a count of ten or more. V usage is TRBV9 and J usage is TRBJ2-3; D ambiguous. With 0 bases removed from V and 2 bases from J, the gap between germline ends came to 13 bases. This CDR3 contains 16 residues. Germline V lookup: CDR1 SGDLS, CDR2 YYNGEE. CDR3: CASSVEILAPTDTQYF. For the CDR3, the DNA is TGTGCCAGCAGCGTAGAAATTTTAGCACCCACAGATACGCAGTATTTT.

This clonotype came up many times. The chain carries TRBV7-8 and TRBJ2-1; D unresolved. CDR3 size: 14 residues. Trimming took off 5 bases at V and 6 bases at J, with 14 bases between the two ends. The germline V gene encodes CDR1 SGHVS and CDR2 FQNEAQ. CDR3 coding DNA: TGTGCCAGCAGCCCGGTCATTACCAGCAATGAGCAGTTCTTC. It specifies CASSPVITSNEQFF.

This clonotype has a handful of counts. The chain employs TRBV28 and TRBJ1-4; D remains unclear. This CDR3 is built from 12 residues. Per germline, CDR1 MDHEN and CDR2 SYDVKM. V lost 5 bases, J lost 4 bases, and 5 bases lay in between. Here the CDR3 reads CASSSGNEKLFF. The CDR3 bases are TGTGCCAGCAGTAGTGGTAATGAAAAACTGTTTTTT.

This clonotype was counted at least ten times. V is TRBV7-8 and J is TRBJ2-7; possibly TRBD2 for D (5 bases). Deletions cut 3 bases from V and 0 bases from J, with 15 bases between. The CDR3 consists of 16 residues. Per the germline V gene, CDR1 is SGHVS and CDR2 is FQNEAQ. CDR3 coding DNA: TGTGCCAGCAGCTTGGGTGGGAGCCTTCCCTCCTACGAGCAGTACTTC. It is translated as CASSLGGSLPSYEQYF.

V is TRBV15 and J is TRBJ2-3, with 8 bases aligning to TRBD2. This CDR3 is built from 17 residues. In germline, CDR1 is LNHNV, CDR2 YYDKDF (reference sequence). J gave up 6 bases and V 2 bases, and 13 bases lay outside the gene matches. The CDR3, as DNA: TGTGCCACCAGCAGAAGCCCTCTCGGGAGGGCCGTTGATACGCAGTATTTT. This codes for CATSRSPLGRAVDTQYF.

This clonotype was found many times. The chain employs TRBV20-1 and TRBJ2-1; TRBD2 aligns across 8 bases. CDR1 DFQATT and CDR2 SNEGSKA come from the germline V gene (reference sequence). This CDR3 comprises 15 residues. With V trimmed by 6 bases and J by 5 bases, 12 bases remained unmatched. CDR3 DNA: TGCAGTGCCCCCTTAGCGGGATTATCTCACAATGAGCAGTTCTTC. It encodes CSAPLAGLSHNEQFF.

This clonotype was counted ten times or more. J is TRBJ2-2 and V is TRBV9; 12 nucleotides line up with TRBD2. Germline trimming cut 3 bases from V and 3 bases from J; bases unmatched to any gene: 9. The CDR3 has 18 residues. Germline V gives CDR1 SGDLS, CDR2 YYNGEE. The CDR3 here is CASSGRMTSGSYTGELFF. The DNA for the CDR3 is TGTGCCAGCAGCGGAAGGATGACTAGCGGGAGCTACACCGGGGAGCTGTTTTTT.

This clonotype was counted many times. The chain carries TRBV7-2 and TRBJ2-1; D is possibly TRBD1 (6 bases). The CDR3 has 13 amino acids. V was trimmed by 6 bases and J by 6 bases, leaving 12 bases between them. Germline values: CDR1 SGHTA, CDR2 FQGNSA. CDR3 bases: TGTGCCAGCAGAGGGGGAGAGGTCAATGAGCAGTTCTTC. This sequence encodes CASRGGEVNEQFF.

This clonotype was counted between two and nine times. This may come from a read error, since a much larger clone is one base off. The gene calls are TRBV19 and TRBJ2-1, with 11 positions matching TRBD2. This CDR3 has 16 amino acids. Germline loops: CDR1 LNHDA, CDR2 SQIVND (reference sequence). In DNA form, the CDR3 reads TGTGCCAGTAGTCCACCACCACTAGCGGGAGCTCCTGAGCAGTCCTTC. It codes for CASSPPPLAGAPEQSF.

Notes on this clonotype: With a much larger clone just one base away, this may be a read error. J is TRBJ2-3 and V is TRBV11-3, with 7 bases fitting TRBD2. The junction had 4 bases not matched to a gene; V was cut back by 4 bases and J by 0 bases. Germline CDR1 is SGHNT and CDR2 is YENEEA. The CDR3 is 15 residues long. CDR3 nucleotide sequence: TGTGCCAGCAGCTATCTAGCGGAGAGCACAGATACGCAGTATTTT. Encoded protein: CASSYLAESTDTQYF. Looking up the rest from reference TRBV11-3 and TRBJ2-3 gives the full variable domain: EAGVVQSPRYKIIEKKQPVAFWCNPISGHNTLYWYLQNLGQGPELLIRYENEEAVDDSQLPKDRFSAERLKGVDSTLKIQPAELGDSAVYLCASSYLAESTDTQYFGPGTRLTVL.

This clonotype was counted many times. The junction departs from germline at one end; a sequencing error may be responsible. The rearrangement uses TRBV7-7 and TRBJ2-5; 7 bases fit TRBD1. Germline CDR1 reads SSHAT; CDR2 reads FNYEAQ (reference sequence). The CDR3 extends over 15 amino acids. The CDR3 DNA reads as TGTGCTAGCAGCTTAGTGGGACAGCTAGGAGAGACCCAGTACTTC. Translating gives CASSLVGQLGETQYF.